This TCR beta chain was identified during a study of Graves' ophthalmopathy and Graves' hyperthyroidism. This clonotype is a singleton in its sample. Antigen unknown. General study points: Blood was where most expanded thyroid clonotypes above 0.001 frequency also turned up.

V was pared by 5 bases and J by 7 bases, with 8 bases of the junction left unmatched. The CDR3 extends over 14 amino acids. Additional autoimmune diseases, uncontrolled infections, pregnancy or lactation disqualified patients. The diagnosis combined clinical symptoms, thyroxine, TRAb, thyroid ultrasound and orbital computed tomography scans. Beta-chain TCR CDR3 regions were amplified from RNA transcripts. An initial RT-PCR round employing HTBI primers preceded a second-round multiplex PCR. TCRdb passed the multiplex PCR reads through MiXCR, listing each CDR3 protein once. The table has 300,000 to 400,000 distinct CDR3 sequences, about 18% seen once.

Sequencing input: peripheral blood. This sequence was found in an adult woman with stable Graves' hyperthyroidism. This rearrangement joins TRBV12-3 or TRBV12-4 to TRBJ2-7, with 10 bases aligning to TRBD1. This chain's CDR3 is CASSPGQGFREQYF. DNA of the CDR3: TGTGCCAGCAGTCCGGGACAGGGGTTTAGGGAGCAGTACTTC.